This T cell receptor beta chain came from a study of T cell changes during pregnancy in multiple sclerosis. The J segment lost 5 bases and the V segment lost 0 bases, leaving 4 bases of the junction unmatched. Germline loops: CDR1 SGHRS, CDR2 YFSETQ. The CDR3 spans 14 residues. TCRdb keeps only in-frame clones here, not all; method: immunoSEQ multiplex PCR. The data contain approximately 44,000 clones, approximately 92% of them singletons. The receptor was derived from a female donor with multiple sclerosis, enrolled in a pregnancy study. The sample here was CD4+ T cells from peripheral blood mononuclear cells, taken before pregnancy. The V gene is TRBV5-1, the J gene TRBJ2-5; 7 positions match TRBD2. Written as DNA, the CDR3 is TGCGCCAGCAGCTTGGCCGTGGGGGGGGAGACCCAGTACTTC. This translates into CASSLAVGGETQYF.